This is a list of T cell receptor beta chains from one sample in a study of blood T cell repertoires in COVID-19. The table came from immunoSEQ multiplex PCR; TCRdb's copy has only in-frame clones and leaves some out. The top ten clones hold about 7.7% of a sample with some 200,000 clones, over 75% of them seen once. Sequences were obtained from PBMCs or T cells enriched from blood (not recorded which). These receptors all come from a woman in her 40s with acute COVID-19. CDR3s leave out the opening cysteine and the closing phenylalanine or tryptophan.

V,J,CDR3
TRBV5-5,TRBJ2-1,ASSWTGTSSYNEQF
TRBV6-5,TRBJ2-4,ASRQGLAKNIQY
TRBV9,TRBJ1-1,ASSGGGRMNTEAF
TRBV29-1,TRBJ1-2,SVRRQHTNYGYT
TRBV7-2,TRBJ2-3,ASSSTRSQTDTQY
TRBV28,TRBJ1-4,ASSSSGTSRPNEKLF
TRBV3-1/TRBV3-2,TRBJ1-1,ASSPPGQLNTEAF
TRBV30,TRBJ2-7,AWSVRGLDYEQY
TRBV18,TRBJ1-4,ASSRNVVQGDEKLF
TRBV7-2,TRBJ2-6,ASSLVPGSGANVLT
TRBV6-5,TRBJ1-2,ASSYGGRIGRYT
TRBV2,TRBJ1-5,ASRRRPGQGADQPQH
TRBV7-9,TRBJ2-6,ASSLSGLAESAGANVLT